This TCR beta chain was observed in a study of T-cell memory formation after mild COVID-19. The overall study: Largely donor-specific TCR clusters were found.

5'RACE, which relied on constant-segment primers, yielded TCR alpha and TCR beta cDNA libraries carrying sample barcodes and UMIs. Each CDR3 protein gets one entry after TCRdb re-called the 5' RACE reads with MiXCR. The table lists around 29,000 distinct CDR3 sequences, 12% of them singletons. CDR3 length equals 13 residues. CDR1 and CDR2 from the germline V gene are SGHRS and YFSETQ. The V gene lost 2 bases and the J gene lost 3 bases, with 7 bases spanning the gap. Study outcomes and limitations: The main location of contracting CD4+ clones was CM and EM, and that of contracting CD8+ clones was EMRA. Cross-reactive memory appears to have joined, as suggested by some responding clones showing up in pre-infection memory.

This clonotype was observed at least ten times. The antigen remains undetermined. This receptor was taken from an adult woman who had mild COVID-19 (a few samples of this study predate the infection). Cell type and time point are not known. The sample taken for sequencing was PBMCs or a T cell subset sorted from them (not recorded which). The chain recombines TRBV5-1 with TRBJ2-3; D unclear. CDR3 nucleotide sequence: TGCGCCAGCAGCTTTATTTTGACAGATACGCAGTATTTT. Its protein product is CASSFILTDTQYF.